This TCR beta chain was profiled in a study of blood T cell repertoires in COVID-19. Study information: The United States, Italy and Spain provided the acute and convalescent COVID-19 samples. Sources were T cells, B-cell-depleted T cells, or PBMCs; the material itself was cDNA or gDNA.

Authors' analysis steps: Estimated nucleated cell counts came from reference gene primer amplification. Sequencing was performed with immunoSEQ multiplex PCR; in TCRdb, only in-frame clones are kept and a portion is missing. Clone size and V and J calls were adopted from that table, with D and trimming inferred from the DNA. The sample contains under 200,000 clones, roughly 85% of which appear only once. There are a few counts of this clone. Followed over time, Seattle patients had been enrolled while infection was active. Trimming shortened V by 6 bases and J by 1 base, and 7 bases separated the two germline ends. In germline, CDR1 is SNHLY, CDR2 FYNNEI. This CDR3 is 13 amino acids long.

The TCR sequence derives from a woman in her fifties or sixties with COVID-19, enrolled during active disease. Sequences were obtained from peripheral blood. The chain has TRBV2 and TRBJ1-3, with D uncertain. The CDR3 here is CASRELSGNTIYF. The CDR3 DNA follows: TGTGCCAGCAGGGAATTATCTGGAAACACCATATATTTT.